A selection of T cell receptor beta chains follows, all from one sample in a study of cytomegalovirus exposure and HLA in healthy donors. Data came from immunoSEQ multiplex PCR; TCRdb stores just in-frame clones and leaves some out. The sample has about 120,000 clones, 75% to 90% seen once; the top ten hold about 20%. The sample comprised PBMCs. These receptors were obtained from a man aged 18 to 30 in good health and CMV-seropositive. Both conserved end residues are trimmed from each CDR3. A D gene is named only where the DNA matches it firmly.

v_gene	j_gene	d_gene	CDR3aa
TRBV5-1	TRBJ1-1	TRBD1	ASTDGGSLTGGTI
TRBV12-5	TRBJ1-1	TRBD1	ASGSSTGSTEAF
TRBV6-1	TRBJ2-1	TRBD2	ASSGPLAGGGNEQF
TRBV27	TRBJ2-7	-	ASSGGLYEQY
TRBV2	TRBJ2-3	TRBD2	ASSGTSGASTDTQY
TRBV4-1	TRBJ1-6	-	ASSLVWTENSPLH
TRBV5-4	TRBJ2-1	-	ASSLALGGRRDEQF
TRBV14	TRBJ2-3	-	ASSPSTGVRSTDTQY
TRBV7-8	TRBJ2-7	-	ASSTPTKGKTDSYEQY
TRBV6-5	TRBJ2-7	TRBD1	ASSTPTGGRYEQY
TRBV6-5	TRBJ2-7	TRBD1	ASRQGAPDEQY
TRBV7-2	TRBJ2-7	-	ASSLSGQSYEQY
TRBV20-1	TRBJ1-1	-	SAREAWWAF
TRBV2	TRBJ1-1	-	ASSEGWGVGNTEAF
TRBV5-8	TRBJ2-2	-	ASSSTLAGDMNTGELF
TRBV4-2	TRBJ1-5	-	ASSQQDKLSQPQH
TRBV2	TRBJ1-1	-	ASSWGGWRDTEAF
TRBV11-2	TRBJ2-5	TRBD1	ASSLDTGGGETQY
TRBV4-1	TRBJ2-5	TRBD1	ASSEGQGAGETQY
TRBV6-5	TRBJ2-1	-	ASSLRNEQF
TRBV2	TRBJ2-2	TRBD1	ASSGQGNTGELF
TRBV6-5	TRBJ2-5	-	ASSYYRQETQY
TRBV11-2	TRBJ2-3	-	ASSLSSAADTQY
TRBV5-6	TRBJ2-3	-	ASSLYTDTQY
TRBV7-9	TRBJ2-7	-	ASSHAMGGSYEQY
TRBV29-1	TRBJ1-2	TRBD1	SVERDRAYGYT
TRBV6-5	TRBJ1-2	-	ASSYSGKDYGYT
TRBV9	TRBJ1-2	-	ASSVGGGADYGYT
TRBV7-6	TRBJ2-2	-	ASSPPGRDYTGELF
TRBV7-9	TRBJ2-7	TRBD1	ASSLGQGVHEQY
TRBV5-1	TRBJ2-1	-	ASSVMAGGYNEQF
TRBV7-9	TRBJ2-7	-	ASSLTGRTYEQY
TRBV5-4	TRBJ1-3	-	ASSLDRTSGNTIY
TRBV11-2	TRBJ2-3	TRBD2	ASSPTSGENTDTQY
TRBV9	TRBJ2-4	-	ASSGTQGEAKNIQY
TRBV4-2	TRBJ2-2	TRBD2	ASSQDPTSGVFTGELF
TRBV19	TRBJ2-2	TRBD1	ASSQGGQGTTGELF
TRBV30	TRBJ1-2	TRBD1	AWIGTENYGYT
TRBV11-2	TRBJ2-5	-	ASSFNRAGAETQY
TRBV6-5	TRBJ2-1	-	ASSPYGGRNEQF
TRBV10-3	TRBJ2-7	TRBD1	AISEWGWTGYEQY
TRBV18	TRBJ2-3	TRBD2	ASSPPLALAGGTDTQY
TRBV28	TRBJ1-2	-	ASSERDYGYT